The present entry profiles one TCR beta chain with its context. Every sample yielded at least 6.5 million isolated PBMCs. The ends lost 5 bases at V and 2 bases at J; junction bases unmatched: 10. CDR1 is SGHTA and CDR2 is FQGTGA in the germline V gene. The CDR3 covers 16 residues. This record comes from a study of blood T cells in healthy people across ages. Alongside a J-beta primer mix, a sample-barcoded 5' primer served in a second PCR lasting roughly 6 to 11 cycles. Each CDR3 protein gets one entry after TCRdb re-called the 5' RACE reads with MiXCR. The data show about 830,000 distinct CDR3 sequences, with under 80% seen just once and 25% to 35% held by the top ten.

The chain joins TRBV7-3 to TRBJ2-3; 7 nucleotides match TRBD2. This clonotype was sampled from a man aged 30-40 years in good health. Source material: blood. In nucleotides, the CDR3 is TGTGCCAGCAGCCCCTTTGGGGGGGGGTACACAGATACGCAGTATTTT. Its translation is CASSPFGGGYTDTQYF.